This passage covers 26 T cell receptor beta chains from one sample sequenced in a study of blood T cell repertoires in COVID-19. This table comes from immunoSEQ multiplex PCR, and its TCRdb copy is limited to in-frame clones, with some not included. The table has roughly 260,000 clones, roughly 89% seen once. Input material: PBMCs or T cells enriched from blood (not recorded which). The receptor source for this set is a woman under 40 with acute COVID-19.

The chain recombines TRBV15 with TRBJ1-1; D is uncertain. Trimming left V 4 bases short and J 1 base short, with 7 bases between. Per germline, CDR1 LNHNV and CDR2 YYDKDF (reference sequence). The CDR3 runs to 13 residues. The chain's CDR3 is CATSMFKNTEAFF. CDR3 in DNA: TGTGCCACCAGCATGTTTAAGAACACTGAAGCTTTCTTT.

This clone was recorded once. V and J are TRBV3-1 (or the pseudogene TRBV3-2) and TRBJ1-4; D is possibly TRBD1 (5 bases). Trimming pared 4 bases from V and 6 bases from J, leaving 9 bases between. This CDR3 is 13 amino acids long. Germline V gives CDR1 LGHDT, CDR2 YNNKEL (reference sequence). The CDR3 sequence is CASSRQGDEKLFF. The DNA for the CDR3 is TGTGCCAGCAGCCGGCAGGGCGATGAAAAACTGTTTTTT.

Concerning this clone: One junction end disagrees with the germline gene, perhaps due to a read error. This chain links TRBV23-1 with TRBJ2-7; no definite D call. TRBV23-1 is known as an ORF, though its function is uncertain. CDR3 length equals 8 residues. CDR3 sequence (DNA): TGCGCCAGCAGTCAATCCGTATTC. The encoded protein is CASSQSVF.

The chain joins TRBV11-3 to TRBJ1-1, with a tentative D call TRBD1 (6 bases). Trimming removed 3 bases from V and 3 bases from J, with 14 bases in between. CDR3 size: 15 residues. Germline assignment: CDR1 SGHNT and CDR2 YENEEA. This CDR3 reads CASSFGGAGDTEAFF. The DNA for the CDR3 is TGTGCCAGCAGCTTCGGGGGGGCTGGGGACACTGAAGCTTTCTTT.

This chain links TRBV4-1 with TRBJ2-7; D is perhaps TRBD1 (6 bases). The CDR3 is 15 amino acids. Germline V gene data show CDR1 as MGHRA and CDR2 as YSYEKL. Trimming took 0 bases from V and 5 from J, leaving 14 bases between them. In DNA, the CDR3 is TGCGCCAGCAGCCAAGATTCAGGGGTAAGGAACGAGCAGTACTTC. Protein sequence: CASSQDSGVRNEQYF.

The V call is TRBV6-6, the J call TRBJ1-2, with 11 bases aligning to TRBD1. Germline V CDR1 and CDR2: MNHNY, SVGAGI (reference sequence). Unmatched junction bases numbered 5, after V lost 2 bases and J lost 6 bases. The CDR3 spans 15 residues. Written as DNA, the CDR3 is TGTGCCAGCAGTTACGGGACAGGGGGGACTAATGGCTACACCTTC. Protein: CASSYGTGGTNGYTF.

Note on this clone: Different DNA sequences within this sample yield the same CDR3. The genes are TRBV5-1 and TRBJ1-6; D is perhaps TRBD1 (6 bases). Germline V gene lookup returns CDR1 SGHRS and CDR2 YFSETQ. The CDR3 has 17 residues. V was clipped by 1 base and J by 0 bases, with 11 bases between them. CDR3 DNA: TGCGCCAGCAGCTTGTCAGGGGAGAGCTCCTATAATTCACCCCTCCACTTT. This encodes CASSLSGESSYNSPLHF.

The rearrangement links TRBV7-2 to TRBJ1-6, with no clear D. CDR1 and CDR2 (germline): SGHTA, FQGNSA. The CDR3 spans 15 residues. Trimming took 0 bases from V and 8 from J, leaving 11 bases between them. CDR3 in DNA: TGTGCCAGCAGCTTAGCCGCGGGATTTGATTCACCCCTCCACTTT. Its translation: CASSLAAGFDSPLHF. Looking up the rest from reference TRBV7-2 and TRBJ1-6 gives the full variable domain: GAGVSQSPSNKVTEKGKDVELRCDPISGHTALYWYRQSLGQGLEFLIYFQGNSAPDKSGLPSDRFSAERTGGSVSTLTIQRTQQEDSAVYLCASSLAAGFDSPLHFGNGTRLTVT.

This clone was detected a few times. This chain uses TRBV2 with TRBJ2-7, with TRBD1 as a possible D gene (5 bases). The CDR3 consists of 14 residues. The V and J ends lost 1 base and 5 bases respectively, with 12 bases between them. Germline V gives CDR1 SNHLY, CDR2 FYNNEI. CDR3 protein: CASSEGRGRNEQYF. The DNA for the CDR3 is TGTGCCAGCAGTGAAGGTAGGGGAAGGAACGAGCAGTACTTC. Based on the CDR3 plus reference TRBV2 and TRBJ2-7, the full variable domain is EPEVTQTPSHQVTQMGQEVILRCVPISNHLYFYWYRQILGQKVEFLVSFYNNEISEKSEIFDDQFSVERPDGSNFTLKIRSTKLEDSAMYFCASSEGRGRNEQYFGPGTRLTVT.

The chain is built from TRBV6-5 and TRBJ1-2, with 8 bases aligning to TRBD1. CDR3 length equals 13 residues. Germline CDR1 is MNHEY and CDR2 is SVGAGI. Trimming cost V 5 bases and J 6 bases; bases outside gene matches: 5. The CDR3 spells CASSTGGVHGYTF. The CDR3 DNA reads TGTGCCAGCAGTACAGGGGGGGTTCATGGCTACACCTTC.

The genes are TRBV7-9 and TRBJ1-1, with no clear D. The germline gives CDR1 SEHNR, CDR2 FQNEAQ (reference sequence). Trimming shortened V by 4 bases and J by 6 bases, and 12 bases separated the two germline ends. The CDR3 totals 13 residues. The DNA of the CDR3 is TGTGCCAGCAGCTCCACTGGTCGGGCTGAAGCTTTCTTT. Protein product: CASSSTGRAEAFF.

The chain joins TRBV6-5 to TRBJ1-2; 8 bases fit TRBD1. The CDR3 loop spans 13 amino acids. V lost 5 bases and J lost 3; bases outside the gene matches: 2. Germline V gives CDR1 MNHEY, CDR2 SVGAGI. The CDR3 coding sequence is TGTGCCAGCAGTCAGGACAGGGACTATGGCTACACCTTC. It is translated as CASSQDRDYGYTF.

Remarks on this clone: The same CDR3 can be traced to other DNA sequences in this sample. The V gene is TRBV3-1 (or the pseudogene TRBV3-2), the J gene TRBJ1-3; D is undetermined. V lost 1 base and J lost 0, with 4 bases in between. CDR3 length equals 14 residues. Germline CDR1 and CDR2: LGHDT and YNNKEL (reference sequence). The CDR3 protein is CASSQAGSGNTIYF. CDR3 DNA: TGTGCCAGCAGCCAAGCAGGCTCTGGAAACACCATATATTTT.

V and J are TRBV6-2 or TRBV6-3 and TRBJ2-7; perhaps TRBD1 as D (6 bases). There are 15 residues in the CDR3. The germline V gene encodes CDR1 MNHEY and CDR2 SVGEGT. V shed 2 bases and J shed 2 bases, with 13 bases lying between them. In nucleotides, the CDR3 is TGTGCCAGCAGTTACCCCGGGACATTTCCCTACGAGCAGTACTTC. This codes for CASSYPGTFPYEQYF.

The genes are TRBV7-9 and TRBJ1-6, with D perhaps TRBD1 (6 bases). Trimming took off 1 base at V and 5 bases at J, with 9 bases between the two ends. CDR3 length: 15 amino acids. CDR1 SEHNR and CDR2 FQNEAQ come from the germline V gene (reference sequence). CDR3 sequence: CASSLVGHNNSPLHF. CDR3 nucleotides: TGTGCCAGCAGCTTAGTGGGACATAATAATTCACCCCTCCACTTT.

This CDR3 reads CATSDSGTSGGANTGELFF. CDR3 coding DNA: TGTGCCACCAGTGACTCCGGGACTAGCGGGGGGGCTAACACCGGGGAGCTGTTTTTT. The rearrangement joins TRBV24-1 to TRBJ2-2; 16 bases line up with TRBD2. Germline V gene lookup returns CDR1 KGHDR and CDR2 SFDVKD. V lost 4 bases to trimming and J lost 2 bases; unmatched junction nucleotides: 6. This CDR3 has 19 amino acids.

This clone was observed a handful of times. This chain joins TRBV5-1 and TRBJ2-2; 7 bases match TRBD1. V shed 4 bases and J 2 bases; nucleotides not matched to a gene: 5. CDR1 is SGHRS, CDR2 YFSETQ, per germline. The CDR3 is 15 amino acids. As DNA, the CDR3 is TGCGCCAGCAGCCCTGGGACAGTAAACACCGGGGAGCTGTTTTTT. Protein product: CASSPGTVNTGELFF.

Here the CDR3 reads CASVTLGDYGYTF. The CDR3 nucleotides read TGTGCCAGCGTCACCCTAGGCGACTATGGCTACACCTTC. The V gene is TRBV6-5, the J gene TRBJ1-2; D is unclear. Germline CDR1 and CDR2: MNHEY and SVGAGI. CDR3 length: 13 amino acids. Trimming took off 8 bases at V and 3 bases at J, with 13 bases between the two ends.

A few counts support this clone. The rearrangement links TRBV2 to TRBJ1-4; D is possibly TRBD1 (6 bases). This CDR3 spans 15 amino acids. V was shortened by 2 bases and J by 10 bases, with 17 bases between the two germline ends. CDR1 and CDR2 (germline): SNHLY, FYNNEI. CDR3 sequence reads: CASSEIRVTGGKLFF. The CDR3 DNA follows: TGTGCCAGCAGTGAAATTCGGGTGACAGGTGGAAAACTGTTTTTT.

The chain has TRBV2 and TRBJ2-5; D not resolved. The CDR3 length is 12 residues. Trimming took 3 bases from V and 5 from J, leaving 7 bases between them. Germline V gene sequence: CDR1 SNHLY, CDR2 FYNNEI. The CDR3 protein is CASSEYAETQYF. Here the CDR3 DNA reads TGTGCCAGCAGTGAGTACGCGGAGACCCAGTACTTC.

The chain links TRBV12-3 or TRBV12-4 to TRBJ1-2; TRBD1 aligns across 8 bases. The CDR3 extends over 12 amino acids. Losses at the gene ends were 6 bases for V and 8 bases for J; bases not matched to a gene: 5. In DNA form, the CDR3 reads TGTGCCAGCAGGGGACAGGTTGGGGGCTACACCTTC. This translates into CASRGQVGGYTF.

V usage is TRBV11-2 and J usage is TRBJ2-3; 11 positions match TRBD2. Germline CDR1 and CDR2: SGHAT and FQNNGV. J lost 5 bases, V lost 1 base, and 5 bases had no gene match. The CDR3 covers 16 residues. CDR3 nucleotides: TGTGCCAGCAGCTTAGTAGCGGGGGGGCCGCAAGATACGCAGTATTTT. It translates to CASSLVAGGPQDTQYF.

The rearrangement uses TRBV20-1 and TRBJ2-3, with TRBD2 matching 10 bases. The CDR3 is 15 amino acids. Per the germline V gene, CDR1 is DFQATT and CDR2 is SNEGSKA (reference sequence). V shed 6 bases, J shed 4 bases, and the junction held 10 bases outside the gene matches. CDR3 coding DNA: TGCAGTGCAAGTCGGGCTAGCGGGGGACCAGATACGCAGTATTTT. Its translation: CSASRASGGPDTQYF.

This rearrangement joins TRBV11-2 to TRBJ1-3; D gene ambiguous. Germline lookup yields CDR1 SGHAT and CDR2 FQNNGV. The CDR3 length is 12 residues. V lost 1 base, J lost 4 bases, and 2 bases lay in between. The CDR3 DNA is TGTGCCAGCAGCTTAGTAGGAAACACCATATATTTT. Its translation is CASSLVGNTIYF.

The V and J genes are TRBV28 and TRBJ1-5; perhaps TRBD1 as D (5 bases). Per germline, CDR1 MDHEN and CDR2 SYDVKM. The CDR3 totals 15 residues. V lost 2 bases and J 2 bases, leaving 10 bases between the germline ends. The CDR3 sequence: CASSLMGPGNQPQHF. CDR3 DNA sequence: TGTGCCAGCAGTTTAATGGGGCCCGGCAATCAGCCCCAGCATTTT.

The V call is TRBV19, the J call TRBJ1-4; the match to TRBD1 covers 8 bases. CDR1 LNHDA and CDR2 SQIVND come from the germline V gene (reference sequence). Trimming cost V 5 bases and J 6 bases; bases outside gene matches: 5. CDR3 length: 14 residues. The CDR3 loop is CASSRQGADEKLFF. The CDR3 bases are TGTGCCAGTAGTCGCCAGGGGGCTGATGAAAAACTGTTTTTT.